This TCR beta chain was recovered during a study of blood T cell repertoires in COVID-19. Profiled with immunoSEQ multiplex PCR; TCRdb holds only in-frame clones, not every one. The table records some 350,000 clones, 85% to 90% of them present only once. Sequenced material: peripheral blood. The clonotype was recovered from a young man with active or convalescent COVID-19.

The CDR3 nucleotides read TGTGCCAGCAGTCTAGGACAGGGGGCGATGACCGGGGAGCTGTTTTTT. It yields the protein CASSLGQGAMTGELFF. This rearrangement joins TRBV2 to TRBJ2-2, with TRBD1 identical over 11 bases. This CDR3 is 16 amino acids long. CDR1 is SNHLY, CDR2 FYNNEI, per germline. After removal of 5 bases from V and 5 bases from J, the junction contained 7 bases not matched to a gene.